This T cell receptor (beta chain) derives from a study of T cell repertoires in cytomegalovirus infection. Study-level information: HLA-B-restricted CMV epitopes that are well studied were used alongside recently identified HLA-C-restricted ones. Public signatures in TCR beta pointed to CMV infection and matching HLA type.

TCRdb ran MiXCR on the reads and lists one entry per CDR3 protein. Among some 920,000 distinct CDR3 sequences listed, less than 40% were seen once. The study, taken as a whole, reports: The ex vivo response was dominated by HLA-C-restricted CMV-specific TCR beta clonotypes. Using cumulative public TCR beta family frequency, the authors identified those who carried CMV together with the relevant HLA.

This clonotype was counted a few times. What it recognizes is unknown. V was cut by 6 bases and J by 2 bases, with 9 bases left in between. This CDR3 spans 13 amino acids. From germline, CDR1 is SGHKS and CDR2 YYEKEE (reference sequence). V gene TRBV5-5 combines with J gene TRBJ1-5; D gene unclear. The input for sequencing was cultured CD8+ T cells from PBMCs, taken from culture after CMV antigen stimulation. The source is a human donor in good health (CMV status not recorded). Some clones in this sample may be carry-over from other donors' samples. The CDR3 is CASTRGGNQPQHF. The DNA of the CDR3 is TGTGCCAGCACCAGAGGAGGCAATCAGCCCCAGCATTTT.